This is a list of T cell receptor beta chains from one sample in a study of blood T cell repertoires in COVID-19. Method: immunoSEQ multiplex PCR; TCRdb's copy keeps in-frame clones and lacks some. Of roughly 70,000 clones listed, roughly nine tenths are singletons. Sequenced sample: peripheral blood. These receptors all come from a man aged 50 or older with COVID-19, enrolled during active disease. Each CDR3 is given with its conserved first and last residue. D genes are given only for firm matches. A clone size is listed for some rows: how often the clone was seen (once, few, many), or a class if it is expanded.

- | TRBJ2-1 | 14 | TRBV10-3 | - | CAISDQGGRGEQFF | TGTGCCATCAGTGACCAGGGGGGCCGAGGTGAGCAGTTCTTC
- | TRBJ2-7 | 13 | TRBV6-2/TRBV6-3 | - | CASSSPGPYEQYF | TGTGCCAGCAGTTCCCCTGGCCCCTACGAGCAGTACTTC
- | TRBJ2-2 | 20 | TRBV19 | TRBD2 | CASRSPAGASGSHGTGELFF | TGTGCCAGTAGATCCCCCGCGGGGGCTAGCGGGAGCCATGGCACCGGGGAGCTGTTTTTT
- | TRBJ2-1 | 14 | TRBV10-1 | - | CASRTGSSYNEQFF | TGCGCCAGCAGGACAGGTAGCTCCTACAATGAGCAGTTCTTC
- | TRBJ2-5 | 14 | TRBV5-1 | - | CASSFRDSKETQYF | TGCGCCAGCAGCTTCCGAGACAGTAAAGAGACCCAGTACTTC
- | TRBJ1-1 | 14 | TRBV18 | - | CASSPRDKNTEAFF | TGTGCCAGCTCACCCCGGGACAAGAACACTGAAGCTTTCTTT
- | TRBJ2-3 | 14 | TRBV5-4 | TRBD1 | CASSAPRTGDTQYF | TGTGCCAGCAGCGCCCCAAGGACAGGAGATACGCAGTATTTT
once | TRBJ2-3 | 15 | TRBV28 | TRBD1 | CASLGQTLSMDTQYF | TGTGCCAGCCTGGGACAGACGCTTTCAATGGATACGCAGTATTTT
- | TRBJ2-7 | 14 | TRBV14 | - | CASSQDPVPDEQYF | TGTGCCAGCAGCCAAGATCCAGTTCCAGACGAGCAGTACTTC
- | TRBJ2-1 | 14 | TRBV29-1 | TRBD2 | CSVDLAGIYNEQFF | TGCAGCGTCGACCTAGCGGGGATATACAATGAGCAGTTCTTC
once | TRBJ2-5 | 18 | TRBV5-4 | TRBD2 | CASSSPSGLAGGQETQYF | TGTGCCAGCAGCTCACCATCGGGACTAGCGGGAGGCCAAGAGACCCAGTACTTC
- | TRBJ2-3 | 15 | TRBV4-1 | TRBD2 | CASSPTSDGTDTQYF | TGCGCCAGCAGCCCAACTAGCGACGGGACAGATACGCAGTATTTT
- | TRBJ2-3 | 14 | TRBV5-8 | - | CASSLAAGTDTQYF | TGTGCCAGCAGCTTGGCGGCGGGCACAGATACGCAGTATTTT
- | TRBJ2-2 | 14 | TRBV5-1 | - | CASSLDTSTGELFF | TGCGCCAGCAGCTTGGACACCAGCACCGGGGAGCTGTTTTTT
- | TRBJ1-3 | 12 | TRBV30 | - | CAGSQGSNTIYF | TGTGCCGGTAGCCAGGGGTCGAACACCATATATTTT
- | TRBJ2-7 | 16 | TRBV27 | TRBD2 | CASSYVPGGQNDEQYF | TGTGCCAGCAGTTATGTTCCGGGAGGGCAGAACGACGAGCAGTACTTC
- | TRBJ2-7 | 13 | TRBV30 | - | CAWSVNRLYEQYF | TGTGCCTGGAGTGTGAACAGGCTGTACGAGCAGTACTTC
- | TRBJ2-2 | 14 | TRBV6-2/TRBV6-3 | TRBD2 | CASSYLREAGELFF | TGTGCCAGCAGTTACCTGCGGGAGGCCGGGGAGCTGTTTTTT
- | TRBJ1-1 | 15 | TRBV9 | TRBD1 | CASSVVLGTGTEAFF | TGTGCCAGCAGCGTAGTGTTGGGGACAGGGACTGAAGCTTTCTTT
- | TRBJ2-5 | 13 | TRBV4-1 | - | CASSVSGQETQYF | TGCGCCAGCAGTGTTTCAGGGCAAGAGACCCAGTACTTC
- | TRBJ2-5 | 13 | TRBV11-2 | - | CASAGGTVETQYF | TGTGCCAGCGCCGGAGGGACCGTAGAGACCCAGTACTTC
once | TRBJ2-1 | 13 | TRBV2 | TRBD2 | CASSHGGVNEQFF | TGTGCCAGCAGTCATGGGGGGGTCAATGAGCAGTTCTTC
- | TRBJ2-2 | 16 | TRBV19 | TRBD1 | CASSISRTGNTGELFF | TGTGCCAGTAGTATCTCCAGGACAGGCAACACCGGGGAGCTGTTTTTT
- | TRBJ2-1 | 18 | TRBV19 | TRBD2 | CASSIRVASGRAYNEQFF | TGTGCCAGTAGTATACGGGTTGCTAGCGGGAGGGCCTACAATGAGCAGTTCTTC
- | TRBJ1-2 | 17 | TRBV19 | - | CASTHADRRQFNYGYTF | TGTGCCAGTACGCACGCAGACAGGCGGCAATTTAACTATGGCTACACCTTC
few | TRBJ2-3 | 15 | TRBV4-2 | - | CASSQERDSRDTQYF | TGTGCCAGCAGCCAAGAGAGAGATTCGAGAGATACGCAGTATTTT
- | TRBJ1-2 | 12 | TRBV5-6 | - | CASSRQAVGYTF | TGTGCCAGCAGCCGACAGGCGGTTGGCTACACCTTC
- | TRBJ2-1 | 15 | TRBV7-3 | - | CASSYDFSSYNEQFF | TGTGCCAGCAGCTATGATTTTAGCTCCTACAATGAGCAGTTCTTC
- | TRBJ2-1 | 16 | TRBV3-1/TRBV3-2 | - | CASSQGSGWWYNEQFF | TGTGCCAGCAGCCAAGGGTCCGGGTGGTGGTACAATGAGCAGTTCTTC
- | TRBJ1-5 | 13 | TRBV14 | - | CASSQDRVQPQHF | TGTGCCAGCAGCCAAGATCGTGTTCAGCCCCAGCATTTT
- | TRBJ2-1 | 16 | TRBV4-2 | TRBD2 | CASSQVSGTTYNEQFF | TGTGCCAGCAGCCAAGTCTCCGGGACTACCTACAATGAGCAGTTCTTC
- | TRBJ1-5 | 14 | TRBV2 | TRBD1 | CASRDRGSNQPQHF | TGTGCCAGCAGAGACAGGGGAAGCAATCAGCCCCAGCATTTT
- | TRBJ1-1 | 14 | TRBV3-1/TRBV3-2 | TRBD1 | CASSLGQGAAEAFF | TGTGCCAGCAGCCTCGGACAGGGGGCCGCTGAAGCTTTCTTT
- | TRBJ1-2 | 12 | TRBV29-1 | TRBD1 | CSAGQGGGGYTF | TGCAGCGCTGGACAGGGCGGCGGGGGCTACACCTTC
- | TRBJ1-2 | 16 | TRBV18 | - | CASSLNRGTPNYGYTF | TGTGCCAGCTCACTAAACCGGGGGACGCCTAACTATGGCTACACCTTC
- | TRBJ2-5 | 13 | TRBV10-3 | - | CAIKRDTLETQYF | TGTGCCATCAAACGAGATACTCTAGAGACCCAGTACTTC
- | TRBJ2-5 | 13 | TRBV25-1 | - | CASSDRLEGAQYF | TGTGCCAGCAGTGATCGCCTCGAAGGGGCCCAGTACTTC
few | TRBJ1-2 | 12 | TRBV6-6 | - | CASSYKGYGYTF | TGTGCCAGCAGTTACAAGGGGTATGGCTACACCTTC
- | TRBJ1-1 | 13 | TRBV5-1 | - | CASSRELDTEAFF | TGCGCCAGCAGCCGGGAGCTTGATACTGAAGCTTTCTTT
- | TRBJ2-5 | 15 | TRBV5-1 | TRBD1 | CASSAEGDRRETQYF | TGCGCCAGCAGCGCGGAGGGGGACAGGCGCGAGACCCAGTACTTC
- | TRBJ1-4 | 16 | TRBV5-1 | TRBD1 | CASSLLPGQGKEKLFF | TGCGCCAGCAGCCTACTACCGGGACAGGGGAAGGAAAAACTGTTTTTT
- | TRBJ2-1 | 15 | TRBV7-9 | TRBD2 | CASRPGTTPYNEQFF | TGTGCCAGCAGACCTGGGACTACACCGTACAATGAGCAGTTCTTC
- | TRBJ1-3 | 16 | TRBV5-6 | - | CASSLAHSGSGNTIYF | TGTGCCAGCAGCTTGGCACACAGTGGCTCTGGAAACACCATATATTTT
- | TRBJ2-1 | 12 | TRBV7-8 | TRBD1 | CASSPDRGPPFF | TGTGCCAGCAGCCCCGACAGGGGTCCCCCGTTCTTC
- | TRBJ1-2 | 15 | TRBV28 | TRBD1 | CASDPRQGRGYGYTF | TGTGCCAGTGACCCGCGACAGGGGAGAGGCTATGGCTACACCTTC
- | TRBJ2-1 | 13 | TRBV4-1 | TRBD2 | CASNIAGGDEQFF | TGCGCCAGCAACATAGCGGGAGGTGATGAGCAGTTCTTC
- | TRBJ2-1 | 13 | TRBV29-1 | TRBD1 | CSVEKQGYNEQFF | TGCAGCGTTGAAAAACAGGGGTACAATGAGCAGTTCTTC
- | TRBJ1-1 | 13 | TRBV5-6 | - | CASSLQEYTEAFF | TGTGCCAGCAGCCTACAGGAGTACACTGAAGCTTTCTTT
- | TRBJ2-7 | 15 | TRBV5-3 | TRBD2 | CARSLGEREVYEQYF | TGTGCCAGAAGCTTGGGGGAGCGGGAGGTCTACGAGCAGTACTTC
- | TRBJ1-1 | 14 | TRBV3-1/TRBV3-2 | TRBD1 | CASSPRGMNTEAFF | TGTGCCAGCAGCCCCAGGGGGATGAACACTGAAGCTTTCTTT
- | TRBJ2-5 | 13 | TRBV19 | - | CASSTYGQETQYF | TGTGCCAGTAGTACCTACGGGCAAGAGACCCAGTACTTC
- | TRBJ2-7 | 14 | TRBV6-2/TRBV6-3 | - | CASSYGGRGYEQYF | TGTGCCAGCAGTTACGGAGGCAGGGGTTACGAGCAGTACTTC